The subject of this entry is one TCR beta chain. The data were obtained in a study of T cell changes during pregnancy in multiple sclerosis. Only in-frame clones appear in the TCRdb table, and some are missing; sequencing was by immunoSEQ multiplex PCR. This table holds 100,000 to 110,000 clones, about nine tenths found once. Germline V lookup: CDR1 SGHDN, CDR2 FVKESK. Trimming shortened V by 0 bases and J by 2 bases, and 16 bases separated the two germline ends. This CDR3 region has 17 residues. This specimen was peripheral blood, taken after pregnancy. The origin of this receptor is a female donor with multiple sclerosis, enrolled in a pregnancy study. The chain uses TRBV14 and TRBJ2-5; D possibly corresponds to TRBD1 (7 bases). The CDR3 coding sequence is TGTGCCAGCAGCCAAGATCTATCCAGGGGGGATCAAGAGACCCAGTACTTC. Its protein is CASSQDLSRGDQETQYF.